The 10 T cell receptor beta chains reported below all come from one sample, sequenced in a study of vaccination and CD4 T cells after COVID-19. Cultured CD4+ T cell DNA underwent sequencing with the Oncomine TCR Beta short-read assay. TCRdb reprocessed the PCR reads via MiXCR and lists one record per CDR3 protein. The repertoire consists of 6,500 to 10,000 distinct CDR3 sequences, with 45% occurring once and the leading ten covering roughly 20%. Which antigens these TCRs recognize remains unknown. The treatment: roughly ten-day PBMC culture with coronavirus spike peptide pools or control peptides (ViraFEST assay). The unexposed donor's CD4+ T cells were collected before the COVID-19 pandemic (2011-2018). The sample comprised CD4+ T cells from blood, cultured in vitro. All receptors derive from a human donor in good health.

In this sample, this clonotype turned up a few times. The chain is built from TRBV20-1 and TRBJ2-3; 13 bases map to TRBD2. The CDR3 runs 16 residues. From germline, CDR1 is DFQATT and CDR2 SNEGSKA (reference sequence). Losses at the gene ends were 1 base for V and 5 bases for J; bases not matched to a gene: 6. The DNA for the CDR3 is TGCAGTGCTAGAGGACTAGCGGGAGGACGTTTAGATACGCAGTATTTT. It yields the protein CSARGLAGGRLDTQYF.

This clonotype was seen more than once but under ten times. V gene TRBV28 combines with J gene TRBJ2-7; tentatively, D is TRBD1 (6 bases). From germline, CDR1 is MDHEN and CDR2 SYDVKM. The V end was cut by 6 bases, the J end by 4 bases, with 22 bases between. The CDR3 is 16 residues long. CDR3 DNA sequence: TGTGCCAGCAGCTCCCCCGTCGGACAGCCGGTTTACGAGCAGTACTTC. Its protein is CASSSPVGQPVYEQYF.

The chain links TRBV29-1 to TRBJ2-3; 13 bases align to TRBD2. J lost 3 bases, V lost 6 bases, and 9 bases had no gene match. Germline-derived CDR1 and CDR2 are SQVTM and ANQGSEA. This CDR3 comprises 16 residues. CDR3 sequence (DNA): TGCAGCGTCAGTCCGCCGGGACTAGCGGGAACAGATACGCAGTATTTT. It is translated as CSVSPPGLAGTDTQYF.

This clonotype came up a few times. The chain uses TRBV4-1 and TRBJ1-6; 10 bases fit TRBD1. V trimming: 6 bases; J trimming: 5 bases; junction bases outside the gene matches: 4. The germline gives CDR1 MGHRA, CDR2 YSYEKL. This CDR3 contains 15 residues. The CDR3 sequence: CASRRQGADNSPLHF. The CDR3, as DNA: TGCGCCAGCAGACGACAGGGGGCGGATAATTCACCCCTCCACTTT.

This clonotype has a single count. The J gene is TRBJ2-7, the V gene TRBV2; 7 bases are shared with TRBD1. This CDR3 spans 16 amino acids. J gave up 6 bases and V 2 bases, and 13 bases lay outside the gene matches. Germline V gives CDR1 SNHLY, CDR2 FYNNEI. CDR3 region: CASSETATGVLGEQYF. As DNA, the CDR3 is TGTGCCAGCAGTGAAACCGCCACAGGGGTATTAGGCGAGCAGTACTTC.

This clonotype was counted a few times. The genes are TRBV20-1 and TRBJ2-3; tentative D call: TRBD2 (6 bases). Trimming stripped 5 bases from V and 2 bases from J, with 23 bases between. CDR3 size: 17 residues. Germline assignment: CDR1 DFQATT and CDR2 SNEGSKA (reference sequence). This chain's CDR3 is CSAGEDRLVRSTDTQYF. CDR3 nucleotides: TGCAGTGCTGGGGAAGACCGACTAGTTAGATCCACAGATACGCAGTATTTT.

The chain joins TRBV7-9 to TRBJ1-2, with 10 bases matching TRBD1. This CDR3 has 16 residues. Germline CDR1 is SEHNR and CDR2 is FQNEAQ (reference sequence). V shed 3 bases, J shed 4 bases, and the junction held 8 bases outside the gene matches. The CDR3 sequence is CASSLGVGTGVYGYTF. The DNA for the CDR3 is TGTGCCAGCAGCTTGGGTGTAGGGACAGGGGTCTATGGCTACACCTTC.

This clonotype was counted a single time. V gene TRBV5-4 combines with J gene TRBJ1-1; D gene ambiguous. Between the trimmed V and J ends, which lost 0 bases and 3 bases, there was a span of 6 bases. The CDR3 is 13 amino acids. Looked up from germline, CDR1 is SGHNT and CDR2 is YYREEE (reference sequence). The CDR3 here is CASSLDRYTEAFF. Written as DNA, the CDR3 is TGTGCCAGCAGCTTGGACCGTTACACTGAAGCTTTCTTT.

This chain links TRBV19 with TRBJ2-1, with TRBD2 as a possible D gene (6 bases). The CDR3 has 17 amino acids. The germline V and J ends were trimmed by 3 bases and 4 bases, with 19 bases remaining between them. Germline V gene sequence: CDR1 LNHDA, CDR2 SQIVND (reference sequence). CDR3 residues: CASSISGLKRRYNEQFF. The CDR3 bases are TGTGCCAGTAGTATCTCCGGACTAAAGAGGAGGTACAATGAGCAGTTCTTC.

This rearrangement joins TRBV28 to TRBJ1-1; TRBD1 might be the D (6 bases). CDR3 size: 15 residues. V lost 8 bases, J lost 0 bases, and 16 bases lay in between. Germline CDR1 and CDR2: MDHEN and SYDVKM. This CDR3 is CASWEGGDMNTEAFF. CDR3 bases: TGTGCCAGCTGGGAGGGGGGGGATATGAACACTGAAGCTTTCTTT.